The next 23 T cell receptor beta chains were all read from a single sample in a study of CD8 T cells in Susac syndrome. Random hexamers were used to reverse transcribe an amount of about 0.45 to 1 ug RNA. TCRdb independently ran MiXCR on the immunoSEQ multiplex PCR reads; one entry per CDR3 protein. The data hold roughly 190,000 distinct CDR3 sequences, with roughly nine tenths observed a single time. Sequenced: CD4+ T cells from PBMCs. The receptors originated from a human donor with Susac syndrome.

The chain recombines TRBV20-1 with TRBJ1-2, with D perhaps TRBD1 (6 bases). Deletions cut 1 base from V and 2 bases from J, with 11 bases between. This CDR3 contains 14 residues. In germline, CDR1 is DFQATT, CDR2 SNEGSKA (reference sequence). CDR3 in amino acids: CSARVAGENYGYTF. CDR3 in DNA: TGCAGTGCTAGAGTGGCAGGGGAGAACTATGGCTACACCTTC.

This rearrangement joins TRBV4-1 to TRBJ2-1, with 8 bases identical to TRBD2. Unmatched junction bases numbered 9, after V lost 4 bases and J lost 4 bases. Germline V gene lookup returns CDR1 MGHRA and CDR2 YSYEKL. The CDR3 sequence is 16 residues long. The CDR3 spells CASSLAGRRIYNEQFF. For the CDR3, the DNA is TGCGCCAGCAGCCTAGCGGGAAGAAGAATATACAATGAGCAGTTCTTC.

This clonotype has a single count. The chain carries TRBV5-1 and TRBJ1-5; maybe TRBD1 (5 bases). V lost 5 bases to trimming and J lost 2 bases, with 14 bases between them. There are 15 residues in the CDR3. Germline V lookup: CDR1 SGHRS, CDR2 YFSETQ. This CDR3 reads CASRLEGGGNQPQHF. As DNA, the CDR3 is TGCGCCAGCAGGCTGGAGGGAGGGGGCAATCAGCCCCAGCATTTT.

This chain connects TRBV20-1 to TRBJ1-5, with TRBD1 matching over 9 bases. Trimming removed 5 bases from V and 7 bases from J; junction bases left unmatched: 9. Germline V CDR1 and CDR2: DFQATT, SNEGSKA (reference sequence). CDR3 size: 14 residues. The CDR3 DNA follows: TGCAGTGCTGGGAAGAGACAGGGGGGGCAGCCCCAGCATTTT. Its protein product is CSAGKRQGGQPQHF.

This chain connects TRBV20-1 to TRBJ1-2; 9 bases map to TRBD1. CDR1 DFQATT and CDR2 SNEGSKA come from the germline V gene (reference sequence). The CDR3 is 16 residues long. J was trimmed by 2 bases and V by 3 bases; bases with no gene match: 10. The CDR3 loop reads CSARVPGQGKNYGYTF. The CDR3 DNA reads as TGCAGTGCTAGGGTCCCGGGACAGGGAAAAAACTATGGCTACACCTTC.

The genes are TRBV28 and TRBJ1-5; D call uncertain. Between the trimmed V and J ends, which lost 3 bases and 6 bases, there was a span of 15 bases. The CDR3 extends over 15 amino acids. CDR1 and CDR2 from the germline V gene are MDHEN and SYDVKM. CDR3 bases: TGTGCCAGCAGTTTGGTGGAGGTAGTCCGTCAGCCCCAGCATTTT. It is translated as CASSLVEVVRQPQHF.

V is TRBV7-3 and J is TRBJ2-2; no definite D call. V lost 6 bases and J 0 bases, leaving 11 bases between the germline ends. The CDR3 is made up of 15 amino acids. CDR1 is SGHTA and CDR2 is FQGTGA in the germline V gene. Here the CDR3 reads CASSSQETNTGELFF. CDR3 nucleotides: TGTGCCAGCAGTTCCCAGGAGACGAACACCGGGGAGCTGTTTTTT.

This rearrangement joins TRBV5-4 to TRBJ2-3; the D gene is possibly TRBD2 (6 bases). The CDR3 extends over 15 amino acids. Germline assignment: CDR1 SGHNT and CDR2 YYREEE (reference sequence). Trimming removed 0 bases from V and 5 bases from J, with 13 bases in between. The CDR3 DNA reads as TGTGCCAGCAGCTTGGGAGGAGGGACTCGAGATACGCAGTATTTT. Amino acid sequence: CASSLGGGTRDTQYF.

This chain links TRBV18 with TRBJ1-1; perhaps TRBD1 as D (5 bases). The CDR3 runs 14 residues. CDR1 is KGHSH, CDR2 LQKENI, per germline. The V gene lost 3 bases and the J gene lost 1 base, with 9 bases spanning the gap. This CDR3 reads CASSPLRGNTEAFF. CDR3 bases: TGTGCCAGCTCACCCTTGAGGGGGAACACTGAAGCTTTCTTT. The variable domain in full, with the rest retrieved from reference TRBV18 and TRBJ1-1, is NAGVMQNPRHLVRRRGQEARLRCSPMKGHSHVYWYRQLPEEGLKFMVYLQKENIIDESGMPKERFSAEFPKEGPSILRIQQVVRGDSAAYFCASSPLRGNTEAFFGQGTRLTVV.

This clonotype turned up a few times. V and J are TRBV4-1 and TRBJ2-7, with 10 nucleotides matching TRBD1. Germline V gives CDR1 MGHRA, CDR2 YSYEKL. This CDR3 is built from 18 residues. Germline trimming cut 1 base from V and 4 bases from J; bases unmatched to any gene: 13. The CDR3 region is CASSQGGLVGQGVYEQYF. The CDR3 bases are TGCGCCAGCAGCCAAGGGGGATTGGTCGGACAGGGGGTATACGAGCAGTACTTC.

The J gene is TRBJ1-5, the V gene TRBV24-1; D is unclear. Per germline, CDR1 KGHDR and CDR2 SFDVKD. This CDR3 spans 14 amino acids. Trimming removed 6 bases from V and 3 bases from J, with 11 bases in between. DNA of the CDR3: TGTGCCACCAGTCCGGGGAGTGACAATCAGCCCCAGCATTTT. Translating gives CATSPGSDNQPQHF.

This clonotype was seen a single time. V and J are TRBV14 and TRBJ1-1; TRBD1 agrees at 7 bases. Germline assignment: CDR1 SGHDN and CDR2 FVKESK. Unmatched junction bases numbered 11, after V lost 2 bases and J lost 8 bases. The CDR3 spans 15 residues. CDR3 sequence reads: CASSQNPGQASEAFF. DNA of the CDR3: TGTGCCAGCAGCCAAAATCCTGGACAGGCCTCAGAAGCTTTCTTT.

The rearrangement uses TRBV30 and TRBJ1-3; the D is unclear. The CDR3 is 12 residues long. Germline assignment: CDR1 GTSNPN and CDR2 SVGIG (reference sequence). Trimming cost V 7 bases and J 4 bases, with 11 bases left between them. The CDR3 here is CASSLTGNTIYF. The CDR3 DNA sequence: TGTGCCTCATCGTTGACAGGAAACACCATATATTTT.

The CDR3 DNA reads as TGTGCCACCAGTGATTCTGGGGGCAGACAGGGAGAGACCCAGTACTTC. Translation gives CATSDSGGRQGETQYF. J is TRBJ2-5 and V is TRBV24-1, with 7 bases that match TRBD1. Germline trimming cut 2 bases from V and 4 bases from J; bases unmatched to any gene: 9. CDR3 size: 16 residues. The germline gives CDR1 KGHDR, CDR2 SFDVKD.

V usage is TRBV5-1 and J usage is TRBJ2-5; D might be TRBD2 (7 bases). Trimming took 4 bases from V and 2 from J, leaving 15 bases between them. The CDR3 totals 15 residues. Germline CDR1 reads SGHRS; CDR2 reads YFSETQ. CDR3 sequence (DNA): TGCGCCAGCAGCCTCCAGGGGACTACTCAAGAGACCCAGTACTTC. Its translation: CASSLQGTTQETQYF.

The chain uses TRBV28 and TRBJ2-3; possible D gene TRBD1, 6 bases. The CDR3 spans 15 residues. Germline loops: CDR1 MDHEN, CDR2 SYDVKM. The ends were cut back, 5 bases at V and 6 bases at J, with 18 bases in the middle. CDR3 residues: CASSTTGYEGDTQYF. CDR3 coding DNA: TGTGCCAGCAGTACCACAGGGTATGAGGGCGATACGCAGTATTTT.

The CDR3 loop reads CSASVGRGNTEAFF. Written as DNA, the CDR3 is TGCAGTGCTAGCGTGGGCAGGGGGAACACTGAAGCTTTCTTT. The J gene is TRBJ1-1, the V gene TRBV20-1, with D possibly TRBD1 on 6 matching bases. The germline V gene encodes CDR1 DFQATT and CDR2 SNEGSKA (reference sequence). Trimming removed 3 bases at V and 1 base at J, with 12 bases between. The CDR3 has 14 residues.

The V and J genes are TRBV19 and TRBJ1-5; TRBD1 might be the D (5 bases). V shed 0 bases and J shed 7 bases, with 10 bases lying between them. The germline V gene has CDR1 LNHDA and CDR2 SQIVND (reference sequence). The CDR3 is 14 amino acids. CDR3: CASSIDRRTQPQHF. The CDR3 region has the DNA TGTGCCAGTAGTATAGATCGAAGGACACAGCCCCAGCATTTT.

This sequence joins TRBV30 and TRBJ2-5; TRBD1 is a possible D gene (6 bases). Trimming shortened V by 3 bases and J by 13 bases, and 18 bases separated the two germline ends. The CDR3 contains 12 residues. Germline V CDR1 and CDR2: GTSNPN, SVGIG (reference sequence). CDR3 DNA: TGTGCCTGGAGGGGTCAGGGGACCCCATGGTACTTC. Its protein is CAWRGQGTPWYF.

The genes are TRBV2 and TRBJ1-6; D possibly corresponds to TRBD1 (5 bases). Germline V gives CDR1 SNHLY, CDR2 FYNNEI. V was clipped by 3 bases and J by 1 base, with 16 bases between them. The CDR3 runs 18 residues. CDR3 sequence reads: CASSESRGMGSYNSPLHF. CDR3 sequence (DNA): TGTGCCAGCAGTGAGTCGAGGGGCATGGGGTCCTATAATTCACCCCTCCACTTT.

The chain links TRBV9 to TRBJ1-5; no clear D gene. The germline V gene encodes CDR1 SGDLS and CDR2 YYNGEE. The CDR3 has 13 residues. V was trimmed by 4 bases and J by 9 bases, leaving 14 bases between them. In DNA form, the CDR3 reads TGTGCCAGCAGCTACGACATGCTCGGGCCCCAGCATTTT. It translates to CASSYDMLGPQHF.

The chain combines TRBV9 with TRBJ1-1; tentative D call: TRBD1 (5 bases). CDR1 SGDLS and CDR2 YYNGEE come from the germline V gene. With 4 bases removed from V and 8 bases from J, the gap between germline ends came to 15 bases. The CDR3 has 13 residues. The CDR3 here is CASSSFEGLEAFF. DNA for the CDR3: TGTGCCAGCAGCTCATTCGAGGGGCTCGAAGCTTTCTTT.

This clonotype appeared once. CDR3 sequence reads: CASSVVGDGTEAFF. CDR3 DNA: TGTGCCAGCAGCGTAGTGGGGGATGGCACTGAAGCTTTCTTT. This chain uses TRBV9 with TRBJ1-1, with D possibly matching TRBD1 (5 bases). The CDR3 extends over 14 amino acids. The ends were cut back, 0 bases at V and 4 bases at J, with 10 bases in the middle. The germline V gene has CDR1 SGDLS and CDR2 YYNGEE.